The 6 T cell receptor beta chains below all came from one sample that was sequenced in a study of cytomegalovirus exposure and HLA in healthy donors. Use of 60 Vbeta and 13 Jbeta primers characterized the PCR. Clones were sequenced by immunoSEQ multiplex PCR, and TCRdb holds only the in-frame ones, with some missing. The sample holds about 110,000 clones, roughly 80% seen once. Material for sequencing was PBMCs. The source is a man aged 50 or older in good health and CMV-seronegative.

The rearrangement joins TRBV5-8 to TRBJ2-5; 9 bases align to TRBD1. Germline V CDR1 and CDR2: SGHTS, YDEGEE. The CDR3 has 15 residues. With V trimmed by 4 bases and J by 4 bases, 8 bases remained unmatched. In DNA form, the CDR3 reads TGTGCCAGCAGCCGCGGGACAGGGATTAGAGAGACCCAGTACTTC. It codes for CASSRGTGIRETQYF.

This chain connects TRBV10-3 to TRBJ1-1; TRBD1 agrees at 8 bases. This CDR3 has 15 residues. Trimming at V came to 4 bases and at J to 1 base, leaving 5 bases not matched to a gene. Germline loops: CDR1 ENHRY, CDR2 SYGVKD. The CDR3 nucleotides read TGTGCCATCAGTGTCAGGGGACAGGAGAACACTGAAGCTTTCTTT. Translated: CAISVRGQENTEAFF.

Note on this clone: A much more abundant neighbour one base away suggests this may be a read error. The gene calls are TRBV15 and TRBJ2-7; the match to TRBD2 covers 10 bases. TRBJ2-1 explains the end of the DNA better; the J call may be wrong. The CDR3 consists of 15 residues. Germline CDR1 reads LNHNV; CDR2 reads YYDKDF (reference sequence). The CDR3 reads CATGRGTSDYNEQFF. For the CDR3, the DNA is TGTGCCACCGGCAGAGGGACTAGCGACTACAATGAGCAGTTCTTC.

The table lists this clone with a count of one. The chain combines TRBV19 with TRBJ2-2; the D gene is possibly TRBD2 (6 bases). The CDR3 has 15 amino acids. V lost 7 bases, J lost 1 base, and 13 bases lay in between. CDR1 LNHDA and CDR2 SQIVND come from the germline V gene (reference sequence). CDR3 coding DNA: TGTGCCAGTACCCGGGGACTTCGGAACACCGGGGAGCTGTTTTTT. It yields the protein CASTRGLRNTGELFF.

About this clone: The germline gene is not matched at one end of the junction; a read error may be the cause. The chain is built from TRBV5-1 and TRBJ1-3; D is possibly TRBD1 (5 bases). The CDR3 length is 13 residues. CDR1 and CDR2 (germline): SGHRS, YFSETQ. The CDR3 here is CASSLDGGNAIYF. The CDR3 DNA is TGCGCCAGCAGCTTGGACGGGGGAAACGCCATATATTTT.

This chain links TRBV7-8 with TRBJ2-2, with D uncertain. From germline, CDR1 is SGHVS and CDR2 FQNEAQ. V was shortened by 1 base and J by 5 bases, with 5 bases between the two germline ends. The CDR3 contains 13 residues. CDR3 sequence reads: CASSLDITGELFF. The CDR3, as DNA: TGTGCCAGCAGCTTAGACATAACCGGGGAGCTGTTTTTT.